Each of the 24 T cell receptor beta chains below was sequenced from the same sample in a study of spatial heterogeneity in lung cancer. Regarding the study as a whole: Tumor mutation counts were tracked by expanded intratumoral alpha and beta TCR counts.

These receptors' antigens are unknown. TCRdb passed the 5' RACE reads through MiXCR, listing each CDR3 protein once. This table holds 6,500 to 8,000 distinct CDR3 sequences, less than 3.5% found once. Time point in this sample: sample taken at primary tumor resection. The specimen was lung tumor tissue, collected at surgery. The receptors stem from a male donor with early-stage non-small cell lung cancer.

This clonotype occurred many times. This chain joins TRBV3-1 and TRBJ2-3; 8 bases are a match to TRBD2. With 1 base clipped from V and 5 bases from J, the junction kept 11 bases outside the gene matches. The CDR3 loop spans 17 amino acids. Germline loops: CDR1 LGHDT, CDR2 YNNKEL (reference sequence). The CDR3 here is CASSQVYSGAGGDTQYF. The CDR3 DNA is TGTGCCAGCAGCCAAGTCTATAGCGGGGCGGGGGGAGATACGCAGTATTTT.

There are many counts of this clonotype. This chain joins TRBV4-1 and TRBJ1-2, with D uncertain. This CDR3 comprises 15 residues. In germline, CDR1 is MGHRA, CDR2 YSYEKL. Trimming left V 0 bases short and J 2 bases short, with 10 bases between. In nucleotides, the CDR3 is TGCGCCAGCAGCCAAGAGGAGACCTTCAACTATGGCTACACCTTC. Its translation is CASSQEETFNYGYTF.

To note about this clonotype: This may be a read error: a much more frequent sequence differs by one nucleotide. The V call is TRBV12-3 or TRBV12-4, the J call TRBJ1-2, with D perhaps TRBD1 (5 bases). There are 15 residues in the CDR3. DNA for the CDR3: TGTGCCAGCAGTTTATCTGGGACGGTTAACTATGGCGACACCTTC. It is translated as CASSLSGTVNYGDTF.

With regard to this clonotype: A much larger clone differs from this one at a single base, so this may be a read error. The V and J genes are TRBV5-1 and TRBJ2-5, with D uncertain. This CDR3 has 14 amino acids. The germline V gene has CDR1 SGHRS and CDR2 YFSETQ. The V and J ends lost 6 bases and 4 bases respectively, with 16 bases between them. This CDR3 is CASNSVGRGETQYF. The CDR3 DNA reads TGCGCCAGCAACTCGGTAGGGCGTGGAGAGACCCAGTACTTC.

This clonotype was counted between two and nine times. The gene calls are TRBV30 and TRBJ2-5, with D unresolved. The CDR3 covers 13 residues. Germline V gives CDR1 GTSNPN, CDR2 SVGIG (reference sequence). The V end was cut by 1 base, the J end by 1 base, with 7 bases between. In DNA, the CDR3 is TGTGCCTGGAGTGACACCTGCCAAGAGACCCAGTACTTC. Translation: CAWSDTCQETQYF.

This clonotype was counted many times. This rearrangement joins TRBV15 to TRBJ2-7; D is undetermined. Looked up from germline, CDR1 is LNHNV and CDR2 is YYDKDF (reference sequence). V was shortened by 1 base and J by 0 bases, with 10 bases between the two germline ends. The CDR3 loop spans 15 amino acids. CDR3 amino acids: CATSRGSPSSYEQYF. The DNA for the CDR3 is TGTGCCACCAGCAGAGGGTCTCCTAGCTCCTACGAGCAGTACTTC.

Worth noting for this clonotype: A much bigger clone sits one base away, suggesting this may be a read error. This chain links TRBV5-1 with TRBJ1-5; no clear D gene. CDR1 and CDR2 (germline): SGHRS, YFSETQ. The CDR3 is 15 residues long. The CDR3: CASSLDTASNQSQHF. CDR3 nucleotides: TGCGCCAGCAGCTTGGATACAGCGAGCAATCAGTCCCAGCATTTT. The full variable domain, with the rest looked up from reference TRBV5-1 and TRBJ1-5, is KAGVTQTPRYLIKTRGQQVTLSCSPISGHRSVSWYQQTPGQGLQFLFEYFSETQRNKGNFPGRFSGRQFSNSRSEMNVSTLELGDSALYLCASSLDTASNQSQHFGDGTRLSIL.

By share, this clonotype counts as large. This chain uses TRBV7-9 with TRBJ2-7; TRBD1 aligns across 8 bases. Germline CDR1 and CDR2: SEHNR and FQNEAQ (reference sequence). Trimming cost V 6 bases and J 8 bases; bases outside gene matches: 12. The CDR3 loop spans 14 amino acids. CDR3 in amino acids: CASSPPSQGGQQYF. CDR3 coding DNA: TGTGCCAGCAGTCCCCCCTCACAGGGGGGTCAGCAGTACTTC.

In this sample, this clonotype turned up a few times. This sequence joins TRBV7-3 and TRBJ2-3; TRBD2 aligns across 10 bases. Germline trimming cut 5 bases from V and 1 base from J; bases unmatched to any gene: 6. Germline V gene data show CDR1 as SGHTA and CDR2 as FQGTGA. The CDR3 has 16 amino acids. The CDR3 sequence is CASSLRGTSGTDTQYF. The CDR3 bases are TGTGCCAGCAGCCTCCGCGGGACTAGCGGCACAGATACGCAGTATTTT.

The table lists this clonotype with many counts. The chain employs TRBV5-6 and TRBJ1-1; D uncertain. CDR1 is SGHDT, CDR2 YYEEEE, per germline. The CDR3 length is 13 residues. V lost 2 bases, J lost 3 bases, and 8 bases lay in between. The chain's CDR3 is CASSFSSYTEAFF. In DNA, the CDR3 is TGTGCCAGCAGCTTTTCGAGCTACACTGAAGCTTTCTTT.

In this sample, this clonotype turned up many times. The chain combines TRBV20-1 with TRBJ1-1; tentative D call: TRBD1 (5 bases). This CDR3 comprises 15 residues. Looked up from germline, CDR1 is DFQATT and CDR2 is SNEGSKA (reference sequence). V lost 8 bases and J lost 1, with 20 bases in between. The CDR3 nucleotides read TGCAGTCTAAACTTTTACGGGACGGGGAACACTGAAGCTTTCTTT. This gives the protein CSLNFYGTGNTEAFF.

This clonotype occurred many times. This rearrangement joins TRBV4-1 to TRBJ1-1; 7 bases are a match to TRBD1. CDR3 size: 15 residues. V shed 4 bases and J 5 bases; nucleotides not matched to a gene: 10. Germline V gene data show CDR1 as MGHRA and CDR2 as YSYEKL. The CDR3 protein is CASSPPGGRKTEAFF. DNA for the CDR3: TGCGCCAGCAGCCCTCCAGGGGGGCGAAAAACTGAAGCTTTCTTT.

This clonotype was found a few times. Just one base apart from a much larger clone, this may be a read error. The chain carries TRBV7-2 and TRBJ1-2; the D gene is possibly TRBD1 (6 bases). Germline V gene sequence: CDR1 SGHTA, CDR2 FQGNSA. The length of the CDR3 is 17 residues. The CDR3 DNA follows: TGTGCCAGCAGCTTAGGGGGGGGCAGGGCCCCCTCCAATGGCGACACCTTC. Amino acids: CASSLGGGRAPSNGDTF.

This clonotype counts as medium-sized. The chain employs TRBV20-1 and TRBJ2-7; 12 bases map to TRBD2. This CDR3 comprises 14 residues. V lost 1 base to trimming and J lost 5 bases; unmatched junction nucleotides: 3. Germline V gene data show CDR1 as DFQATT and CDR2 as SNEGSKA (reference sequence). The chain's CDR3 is CSARGLAGADEQYF. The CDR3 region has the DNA TGCAGTGCTAGAGGACTAGCGGGAGCCGACGAGCAGTACTTC.

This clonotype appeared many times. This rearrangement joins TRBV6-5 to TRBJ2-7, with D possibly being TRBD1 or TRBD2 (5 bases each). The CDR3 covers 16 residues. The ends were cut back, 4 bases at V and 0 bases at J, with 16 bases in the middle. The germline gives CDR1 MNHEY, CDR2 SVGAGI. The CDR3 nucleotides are TGTGCCAGCAGTTCCCACCGGGACGGCAGCTCCTACGAGCAGTACTTC. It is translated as CASSSHRDGSSYEQYF.

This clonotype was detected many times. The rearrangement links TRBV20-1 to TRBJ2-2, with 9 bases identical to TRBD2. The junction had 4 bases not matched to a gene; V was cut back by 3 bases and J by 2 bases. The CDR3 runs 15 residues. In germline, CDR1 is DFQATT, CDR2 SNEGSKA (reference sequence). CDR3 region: CSASRGGANTGELFF. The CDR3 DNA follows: TGCAGTGCTAGTCGCGGGGGGGCTAACACCGGGGAGCTGTTTTTT.

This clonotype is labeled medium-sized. CDR3 loop: CASSERGRPYEQYF. CDR3 nucleotides: TGTGCCAGCAGCGAAAGGGGACGGCCCTACGAGCAGTACTTC. The rearrangement joins TRBV5-6 to TRBJ2-7; either TRBD1 or TRBD2 may fit D (5 bases each). The CDR3 loop spans 14 amino acids. Germline V gene sequence: CDR1 SGHDT, CDR2 YYEEEE. V shed 4 bases and J shed 2 bases, with 13 bases lying between them.

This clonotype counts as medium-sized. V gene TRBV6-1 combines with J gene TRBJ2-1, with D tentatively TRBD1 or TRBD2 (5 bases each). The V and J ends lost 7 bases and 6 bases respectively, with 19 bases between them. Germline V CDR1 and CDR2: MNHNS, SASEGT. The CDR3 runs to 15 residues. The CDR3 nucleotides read TGTGCCAGCAAATCCCCGGGACGACCACTCAATGAGCAGTTCTTC. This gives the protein CASKSPGRPLNEQFF.

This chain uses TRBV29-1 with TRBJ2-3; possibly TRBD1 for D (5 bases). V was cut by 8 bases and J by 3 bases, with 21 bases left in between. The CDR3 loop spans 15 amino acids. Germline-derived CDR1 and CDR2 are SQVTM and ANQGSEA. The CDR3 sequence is CSSQRRREGTDTQYF. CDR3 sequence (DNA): TGCAGCTCCCAGCGTCGCAGGGAAGGAACAGATACGCAGTATTTT.

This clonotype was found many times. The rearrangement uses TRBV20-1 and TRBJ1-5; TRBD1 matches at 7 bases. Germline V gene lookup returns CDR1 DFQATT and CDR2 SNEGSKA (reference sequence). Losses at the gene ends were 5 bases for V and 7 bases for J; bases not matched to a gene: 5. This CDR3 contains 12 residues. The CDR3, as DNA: TGCAGTGCTCCGCAGGGGGACCAGCCCCAGCATTTT. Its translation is CSAPQGDQPQHF.

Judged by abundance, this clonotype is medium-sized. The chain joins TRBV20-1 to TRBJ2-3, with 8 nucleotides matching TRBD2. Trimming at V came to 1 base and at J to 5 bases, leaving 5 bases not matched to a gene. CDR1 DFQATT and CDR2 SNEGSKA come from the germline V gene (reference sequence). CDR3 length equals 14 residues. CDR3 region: CSARAQREKDTQYF. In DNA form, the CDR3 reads TGCAGTGCTAGAGCCCAGCGGGAGAAAGATACGCAGTATTTT.

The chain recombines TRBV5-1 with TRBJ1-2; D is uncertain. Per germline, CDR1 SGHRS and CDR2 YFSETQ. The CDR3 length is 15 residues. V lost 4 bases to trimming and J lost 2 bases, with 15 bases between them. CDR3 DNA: TGCGCCAGCAGCCCATCACCCCATCACAACTATGGCTACACCTTC. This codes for CASSPSPHHNYGYTF.

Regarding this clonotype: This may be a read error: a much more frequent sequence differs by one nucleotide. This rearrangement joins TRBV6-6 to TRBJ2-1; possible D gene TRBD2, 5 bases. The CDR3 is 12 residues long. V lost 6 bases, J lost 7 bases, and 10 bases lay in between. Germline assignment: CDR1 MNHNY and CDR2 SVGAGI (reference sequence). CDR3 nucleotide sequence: TGTGCCAGCAGGCGTTCGGGGAATGAGCAGTTCTTC. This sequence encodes CASRRSGNEQFF.

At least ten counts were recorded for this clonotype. The CDR3 loop reads CSARRGIEDTQYF. In DNA form, the CDR3 reads TGCAGTGCTAGACGTGGGATCGAAGATACGCAGTATTTT. The chain joins TRBV20-1 to TRBJ2-3; no firm D call. V was trimmed by 2 bases and J by 5 bases, leaving 11 bases between them. The CDR3 runs to 13 residues. The V gene's germline CDR1 is DFQATT and CDR2 SNEGSKA (reference sequence).